This is a list of T cell receptor beta chains from one sample in a study of CD8 T cells in ankylosing spondylitis. TCRdb independently ran MiXCR on the 5' RACE reads; one entry per CDR3 protein. The sample consists of 450,000 to 550,000 distinct CDR3 sequences, approximately 5.3% of them appearing once. What was sequenced was blood, either unsorted or a sorted T cell fraction (not recorded which). The source is a male donor with ankylosing spondylitis. CDR3s include the opening cysteine and the closing phenylalanine or tryptophan. The D gene is left open where the match is weak. Part of the rows lack a size; the others show once, few, many or a class for expanded clones.

clone size: many; D gene: NA; J gene: TRBJ1-2; V gene: TRBV4-3; CDR3 DNA: TGCGCCAGCAGCCAAGATACCGGACGAAACTATGGCTACACCTTC; CDR3 protein: CASSQDTGRNYGYTF
clone size: many; D gene: NA; J gene: TRBJ1-6; V gene: TRBV5-1; CDR3 DNA: TGCGCCAGCAGCTTGGGACCGACAGAAGGCAATTCACCCCTCCACTTT; CDR3 protein: CASSLGPTEGNSPLHF
clone size: many; D gene: TRBD1; J gene: TRBJ2-5; V gene: TRBV7-2; CDR3 DNA: TGTGCCAGCAGCTTAGCGCGACAGGGGGCGTTGGAGACCCAGTACTTC; CDR3 protein: CASSLARQGALETQYF
clone size: many; D gene: TRBD1; J gene: TRBJ2-4; V gene: TRBV11-2; CDR3 DNA: TGTGCCAGCAGCTTAGTTGGGACAGGGTCCAAAAACATTCAGTACTTC; CDR3 protein: CASSLVGTGSKNIQYF
clone size: many; D gene: NA; J gene: TRBJ2-7; V gene: TRBV28; CDR3 DNA: TGTGCCAGCAGTTTATTGGGGGCCTTCTCCTACGAGCAGTACTTC; CDR3 protein: CASSLLGAFSYEQYF
clone size: many; D gene: NA; J gene: TRBJ2-3; V gene: TRBV7-9; CDR3 DNA: TGTGCCAGCAGCTCGACATACCGGGAACTAAAGCCAGATACGCAGTATTTT; CDR3 protein: CASSSTYRELKPDTQYF
clone size: NA; D gene: NA; J gene: TRBJ2-3; V gene: TRBV19; CDR3 DNA: TGTGCCAGTTCCTCCTACTCTAGCACAGATACGCAGTATTTT; CDR3 protein: CASSSYSSTDTQYF
clone size: many; D gene: TRBD1; J gene: TRBJ2-4; V gene: TRBV5-5; CDR3 DNA: TGTGCCAGCAGCTCGGGACAGGTGGTGGCCAAAAACATTCAGTACTTC; CDR3 protein: CASSSGQVVAKNIQYF
clone size: many; D gene: NA; J gene: TRBJ1-1; V gene: TRBV20-1; CDR3 DNA: TGCAGTGCTAGGTCAGGGTATTCCACTGAAGCTTTCTTT; CDR3 protein: CSARSGYSTEAFF
clone size: many; D gene: NA; J gene: TRBJ1-2; V gene: TRBV11-2; CDR3 DNA: TGTGCCAGCAGCTTAGGGGGGGCACTCTATGGCTACACCTTC; CDR3 protein: CASSLGGALYGYTF
clone size: many; D gene: TRBD1; J gene: TRBJ2-1; V gene: TRBV29-1; CDR3 DNA: TGCAGCGTCCGGGACAGCTCCTACAATGAGCAGTTCTTC; CDR3 protein: CSVRDSSYNEQFF
clone size: many; D gene: TRBD2; J gene: TRBJ2-5; V gene: TRBV28; CDR3 DNA: TGTGCCAGCACGCCGGCGGGACTACCCTCCGAGACCCAGTACTTC; CDR3 protein: CASTPAGLPSETQYF
clone size: many; D gene: NA; J gene: TRBJ1-5; V gene: TRBV7-9; CDR3 DNA: TGTGCCAGCAGCTCTTTCGGACCGGTAAATCAGCCCCAGCATTTT; CDR3 protein: CASSSFGPVNQPQHF
clone size: few; D gene: NA; J gene: TRBJ2-3; V gene: TRBV12-3/TRBV12-4; CDR3 DNA: TGTGCCAGCACGAGGGAACCCACAGATACGCAGTATTTT; CDR3 protein: CASTREPTDTQYF
clone size: few; D gene: NA; J gene: TRBJ1-6; V gene: TRBV5-1; CDR3 DNA: TGCGCCAGCAGCTCACTGGACAGTAGAAATGCACCCCTCCACTTT; CDR3 protein: CASSSLDSRNAPLHF
clone size: NA; D gene: TRBD1; J gene: TRBJ2-1; V gene: TRBV20-1; CDR3 DNA: TGCAGTGCTTCTGGAGCGACAGGGCTCTCCTACAATGAGCAGTTCTTC; CDR3 protein: CSASGATGLSYNEQFF
clone size: few; D gene: NA; J gene: TRBJ1-2; V gene: TRBV4-2; CDR3 DNA: TGTGCCAGCAGCCAAGAACTTCTCCCCTATGGCTACACCTTC; CDR3 protein: CASSQELLPYGYTF
clone size: many; D gene: TRBD1; J gene: TRBJ2-1; V gene: TRBV7-2; CDR3 DNA: TGTGCCAGCAGCTTAGGAGAAGGGACAGCAGTTCACAATGAGCAGTTCTTC; CDR3 protein: CASSLGEGTAVHNEQFF
clone size: many; D gene: NA; J gene: TRBJ1-3; V gene: TRBV7-2; CDR3 DNA: TGTGCCAGCAGCTTAGTTATGTTCTCTGGAAACACCATATATTTT; CDR3 protein: CASSLVMFSGNTIYF
clone size: many; D gene: TRBD2; J gene: TRBJ2-7; V gene: TRBV4-2; CDR3 DNA: TGTGCCAGCAGCAAAGCTTTAGTCACTAGCGACTTATACGAGCAGTACTTC; CDR3 protein: CASSKALVTSDLYEQYF
clone size: many; D gene: TRBD2; J gene: TRBJ2-6; V gene: TRBV20-1; CDR3 DNA: TGCAGTGCTAGTGGGAGGGCTGGGGCCAACGTCCTGACTTTC; CDR3 protein: CSASGRAGANVLTF
clone size: many; D gene: NA; J gene: TRBJ2-7; V gene: TRBV5-5; CDR3 DNA: TGTGCCAGCAGCTTTGGGTACGGATCCTACGAGCAGTACTTC; CDR3 protein: CASSFGYGSYEQYF
clone size: many; D gene: NA; J gene: TRBJ2-5; V gene: TRBV20-1; CDR3 DNA: TGCAGTGCTAGACAGGGGTCACAAGAGACCCAGTACTTC; CDR3 protein: CSARQGSQETQYF
clone size: many; D gene: TRBD1; J gene: TRBJ1-4; V gene: TRBV11-2; CDR3 DNA: TGTGCCAGCAGGTCTATCAACAGGGGGCGGAAAACTAATGAAAAACTGTTTTTT; CDR3 protein: CASRSINRGRKTNEKLFF
clone size: many; D gene: NA; J gene: TRBJ1-1; V gene: TRBV5-6; CDR3 DNA: TGTGCCAGCAGCTTGTTTCGGGCCTATGAAGCTTTCTTT; CDR3 protein: CASSLFRAYEAFF
clone size: many; D gene: TRBD1; J gene: TRBJ2-1; V gene: TRBV20-1; CDR3 DNA: TGCAGTGCTAGAGAAATGGGACAGGGGTGGAATGAGCAGTTCTTC; CDR3 protein: CSAREMGQGWNEQFF
clone size: many; D gene: NA; J gene: TRBJ1-1; V gene: TRBV25-1; CDR3 DNA: TGTGCCAGCAGTGAACCCCAACGGGGGGACACTGAAGCTTTCTTT; CDR3 protein: CASSEPQRGDTEAFF
clone size: many; D gene: NA; J gene: TRBJ2-2; V gene: TRBV4-3; CDR3 DNA: TGCGCCAGCAGCCGAGTATCGTTTGGTGGGGGGGAGCTGTTTTTT; CDR3 protein: CASSRVSFGGGELFF
clone size: many; D gene: NA; J gene: TRBJ2-1; V gene: TRBV10-3; CDR3 DNA: TGTGCCATCTTAGAGTCGGGGAGATGGGAGCAGTTCTTC; CDR3 protein: CAILESGRWEQFF
clone size: NA; D gene: TRBD1; J gene: TRBJ1-6; V gene: TRBV7-8; CDR3 DNA: TGTGCCAGCAGCTTAGCGCAGGGGGCGCGTTCACCCCTCCACTTT; CDR3 protein: CASSLAQGARSPLHF
clone size: many; D gene: NA; J gene: TRBJ1-1; V gene: TRBV20-1; CDR3 DNA: TGCAGTGCAACCGGACCCATGAACACTGAAGCTTTCTTT; CDR3 protein: CSATGPMNTEAFF
clone size: many; D gene: NA; J gene: TRBJ2-1; V gene: TRBV3-1; CDR3 DNA: TGTGCCAGCAGCCCCCCCATAGCGGAAGCCCCTTTGGGTGAGCAGTTCTTC; CDR3 protein: CASSPPIAEAPLGEQFF
clone size: many; D gene: NA; J gene: TRBJ1-2; V gene: TRBV7-8; CDR3 DNA: TGTGCCAGCAGCTTAGAGGCAGACCCCATCTATGGCTACACCTTC; CDR3 protein: CASSLEADPIYGYTF
clone size: many; D gene: NA; J gene: TRBJ1-3; V gene: TRBV4-3; CDR3 DNA: TGCGCCAGCAGCCAAGAATTGAGTGGAAACACCATATATTTT; CDR3 protein: CASSQELSGNTIYF
clone size: many; D gene: NA; J gene: TRBJ2-7; V gene: TRBV5-1; CDR3 DNA: TGCGCCAGCAGCTTTGGGGGCACCACCTACGAGCAGTACTTC; CDR3 protein: CASSFGGTTYEQYF
clone size: many; D gene: NA; J gene: TRBJ2-7; V gene: TRBV10-1; CDR3 DNA: TGCGCCAGCAGTGAGTCGGATCCCTACGAGCAGTACTTC; CDR3 protein: CASSESDPYEQYF
clone size: many; D gene: NA; J gene: TRBJ2-2; V gene: TRBV7-2; CDR3 DNA: TGTGCCAGCAGCTTAGAGGGGGGTAGGAACACCGGGGAGCTGTTTTTT; CDR3 protein: CASSLEGGRNTGELFF
clone size: many; D gene: NA; J gene: TRBJ2-7; V gene: TRBV4-3; CDR3 DNA: TGCGCCAGCAGCCAAGAGGCGGGTCGACTCCCATCCTACGAGCAGTACTTC; CDR3 protein: CASSQEAGRLPSYEQYF
clone size: many; D gene: NA; J gene: TRBJ1-4; V gene: TRBV28; CDR3 DNA: TGTGCCAGCAGTTCCCGCGGCACCAAACGAGAAAAACTGTTTTTT; CDR3 protein: CASSSRGTKREKLFF
clone size: many; D gene: TRBD2; J gene: TRBJ2-5; V gene: TRBV5-1; CDR3 DNA: TGCGCCAGCAGCTTGATGACTAGCGGCAACCAAGAGACCCAGTACTTC; CDR3 protein: CASSLMTSGNQETQYF
clone size: NA; D gene: TRBD2; J gene: TRBJ2-3; V gene: TRBV6-2/TRBV6-3; CDR3 DNA: TGTGCCAGCAGTTACCTTGGGACTACCGACCTCACGCAGTATTTT; CDR3 protein: CASSYLGTTDLTQYF
clone size: NA; D gene: NA; J gene: TRBJ2-1; V gene: TRBV20-1; CDR3 DNA: TGCAGTGCTAGAGTTGCGGAGTCAACATACAATGAGCAGTTCTTC; CDR3 protein: CSARVAESTYNEQFF
clone size: NA; D gene: NA; J gene: TRBJ2-2; V gene: TRBV25-1; CDR3 DNA: TGTGCCAGCAGTGAAGTAGGCAGGGGAGACACCGGGGAGCTGTTTTTT; CDR3 protein: CASSEVGRGDTGELFF
clone size: many; D gene: NA; J gene: TRBJ2-7; V gene: TRBV12-3/TRBV12-4; CDR3 DNA: TGTGCCAGCAGTTTAGGCAGCCACTCCTACGAGCAGTACTTC; CDR3 protein: CASSLGSHSYEQYF